The entry below describes one T cell receptor beta chain. This sample is part of a study of blood T cell repertoires in COVID-19. Data came from immunoSEQ multiplex PCR; TCRdb stores just in-frame clones and leaves some out. The data show about 310,000 clones, about 87% seen once. Germline V gene lookup returns CDR1 SGHDT and CDR2 YYEEEE. The CDR3 consists of 15 residues. Trimming removed 3 bases from V and 9 bases from J, with 19 bases in between. V usage is TRBV5-6 and J usage is TRBJ2-1; weak D call: TRBD2 (6 bases). This clonotype was obtained from a woman under 30 who had recovered from COVID-19. Specimen: PBMCs or T cells enriched from blood (not recorded which). CDR3 loop: CASSSRGLAGREQFF. In nucleotides, the CDR3 is TGTGCCAGCAGCTCTCGTGGCCTGGCGGGGCGTGAGCAGTTCTTC.